This T cell receptor beta chain was observed in a study of blood T cell repertoires in COVID-19. Across the whole study: The samples span acute and convalescent COVID-19 from the United States, Italy and Spain. Sources were T cells, B-cell-depleted T cells, or PBMCs; the material itself was cDNA or gDNA.

Between the trimmed V and J ends, which lost 5 bases and 7 bases, there was a span of 14 bases. CDR3 length: 13 amino acids. The germline CDR1 and CDR2 sequences are SGHVS and FNYEAQ. In the study's own analysis: How many nucleated cells were present was estimated from reference gene primer amplification. TCRdb's copy holds only in-frame clones and misses some; the assay was immunoSEQ multiplex PCR. V, J and clone size are taken as reported in that table, and D and trimming were inferred from the DNA itself. The sample lists about 74,000 clones; 75% to 85% were seen once. The source is a human donor in a cohort sampled during active COVID-19. Sequenced input: peripheral blood. V usage is TRBV7-6 and J usage is TRBJ1-2, with D maybe TRBD1 (5 bases). The CDR3, as DNA: TGTGCCAGCAGCGTATCCCAGGGTGGTGGCTACACCTTC. Its protein is CASSVSQGGGYTF.